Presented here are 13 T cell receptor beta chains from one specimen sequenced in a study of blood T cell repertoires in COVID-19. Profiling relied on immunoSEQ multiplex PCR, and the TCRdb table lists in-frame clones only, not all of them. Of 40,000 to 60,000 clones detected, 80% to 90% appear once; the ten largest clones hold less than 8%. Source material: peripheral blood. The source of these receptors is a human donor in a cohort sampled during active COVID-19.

The CDR3 DNA follows: TGTGCCAGCGCCGGACAGGGGGCCGGTCAAGAGACCCAGTACTTC. It specifies CASAGQGAGQETQYF. The V and J genes are TRBV24-1 and TRBJ2-5, with 11 bases fitting TRBD1. J was trimmed by 2 bases and V by 11 bases; bases with no gene match: 9. The CDR3 has 15 amino acids. Germline CDR1 KGHDR, CDR2 SFDVKD.

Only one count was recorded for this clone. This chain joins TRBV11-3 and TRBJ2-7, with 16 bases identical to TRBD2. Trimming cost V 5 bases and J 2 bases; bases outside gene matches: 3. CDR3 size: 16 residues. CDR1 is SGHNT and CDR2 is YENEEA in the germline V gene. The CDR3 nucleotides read TGTGCCAGCAGCGGGACTAGCGGGAGGGATACCTACGAGCAGTACTTC. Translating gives CASSGTSGRDTYEQYF. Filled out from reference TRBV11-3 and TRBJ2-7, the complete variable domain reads EAGVVQSPRYKIIEKKQPVAFWCNPISGHNTLYWYLQNLGQGPELLIRYENEEAVDDSQLPKDRFSAERLKGVDSTLKIQPAELGDSAVYLCASSGTSGRDTYEQYFGPGTRLTVT.

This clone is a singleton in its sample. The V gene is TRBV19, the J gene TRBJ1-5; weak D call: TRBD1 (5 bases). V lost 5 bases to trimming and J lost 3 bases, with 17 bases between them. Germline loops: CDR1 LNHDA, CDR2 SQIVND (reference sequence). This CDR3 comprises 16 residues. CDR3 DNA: TGTGCCAGTAGTTTGATGGGCGGGGGGTCCAATCAGCCCCAGCATTTT. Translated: CASSLMGGGSNQPQHF.

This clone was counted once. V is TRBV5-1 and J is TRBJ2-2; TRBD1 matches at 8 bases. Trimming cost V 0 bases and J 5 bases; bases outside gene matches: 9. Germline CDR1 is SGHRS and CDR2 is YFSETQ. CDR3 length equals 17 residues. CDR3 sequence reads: CASSLDFQGAGTGELFF. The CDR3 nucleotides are TGCGCCAGCAGCTTGGATTTCCAGGGGGCAGGAACCGGGGAGCTGTTTTTT.

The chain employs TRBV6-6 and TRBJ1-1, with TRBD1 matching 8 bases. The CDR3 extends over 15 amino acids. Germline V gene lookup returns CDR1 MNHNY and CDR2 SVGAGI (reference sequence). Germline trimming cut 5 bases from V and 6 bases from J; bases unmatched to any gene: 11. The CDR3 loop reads CASSRDRGGLAEAFF. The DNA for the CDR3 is TGTGCCAGCAGTCGAGACAGGGGCGGGTTGGCTGAAGCTTTCTTT.

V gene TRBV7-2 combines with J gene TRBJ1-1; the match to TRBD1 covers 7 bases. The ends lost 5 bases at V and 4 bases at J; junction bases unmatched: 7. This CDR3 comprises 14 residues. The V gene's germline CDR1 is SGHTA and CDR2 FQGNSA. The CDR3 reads CASSVKAGGTEAFF. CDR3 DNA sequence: TGTGCCAGCAGCGTTAAGGCAGGGGGCACTGAAGCTTTCTTT. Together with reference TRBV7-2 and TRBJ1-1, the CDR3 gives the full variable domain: GAGVSQSPSNKVTEKGKDVELRCDPISGHTALYWYRQSLGQGLEFLIYFQGNSAPDKSGLPSDRFSAERTGGSVSTLTIQRTQQEDSAVYLCASSVKAGGTEAFFGQGTRLTVV.

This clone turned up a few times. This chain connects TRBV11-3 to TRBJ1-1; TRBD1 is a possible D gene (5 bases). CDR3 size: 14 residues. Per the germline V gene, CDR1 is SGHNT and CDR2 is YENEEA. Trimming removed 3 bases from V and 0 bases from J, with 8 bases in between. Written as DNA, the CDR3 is TGTGCCAGCAGCTTCCCAGGGTTGAACACTGAAGCTTTCTTT. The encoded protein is CASSFPGLNTEAFF. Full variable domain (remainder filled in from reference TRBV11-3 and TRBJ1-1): EAGVVQSPRYKIIEKKQPVAFWCNPISGHNTLYWYLQNLGQGPELLIRYENEEAVDDSQLPKDRFSAERLKGVDSTLKIQPAELGDSAVYLCASSFPGLNTEAFFGQGTRLTVV.

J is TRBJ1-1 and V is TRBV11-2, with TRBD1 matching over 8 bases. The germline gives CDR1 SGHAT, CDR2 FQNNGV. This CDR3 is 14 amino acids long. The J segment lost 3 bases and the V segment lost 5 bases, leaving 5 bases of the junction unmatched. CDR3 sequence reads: CASSPGQGYTEAFF. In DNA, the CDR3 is TGTGCCAGCAGCCCCGGACAGGGCTACACTGAAGCTTTCTTT.

In DNA, the CDR3 is TGTGCCAGCAGTACGGACAGGGTTAACTATGGCTACACCTTC. Translating it yields CASSTDRVNYGYTF. This chain joins TRBV27 and TRBJ1-2, with 8 bases that match TRBD1. Germline V gives CDR1 MNHEY, CDR2 SMNVEV (reference sequence). The CDR3 totals 14 residues. The J segment lost 1 base and the V segment lost 5 bases, leaving 3 bases of the junction unmatched.

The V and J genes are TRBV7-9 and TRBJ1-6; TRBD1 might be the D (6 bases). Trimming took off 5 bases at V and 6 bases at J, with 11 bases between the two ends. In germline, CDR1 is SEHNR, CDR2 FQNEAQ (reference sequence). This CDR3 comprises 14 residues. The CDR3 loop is CASSPIRGNSPLHF. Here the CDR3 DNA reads TGTGCCAGCAGCCCCATCAGGGGTAATTCACCCCTCCACTTT. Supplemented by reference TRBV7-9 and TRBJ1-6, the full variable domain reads DTGVSQNPRHKITKRGQNVTFRCDPISEHNRLYWYRQTLGQGPEFLTYFQNEAQLEKSRLLSDRFSAERPKGSFSTLEIQRTEQGDSAMYLCASSPIRGNSPLHFGNGTRLTVT.

The CDR3 nucleotides are TGTGCCAGCAGCTTAGTTACAGGTGCGGGAAGGAATGAGCAGTTCTTC. The encoded protein is CASSLVTGAGRNEQFF. This chain uses TRBV7-2 with TRBJ2-1, with D perhaps matching TRBD2 (6 bases). CDR3 size: 16 residues. CDR1 is SGHTA, CDR2 FQGNSA, per germline. Trimming took 1 base from V and 7 from J, leaving 17 bases between them.

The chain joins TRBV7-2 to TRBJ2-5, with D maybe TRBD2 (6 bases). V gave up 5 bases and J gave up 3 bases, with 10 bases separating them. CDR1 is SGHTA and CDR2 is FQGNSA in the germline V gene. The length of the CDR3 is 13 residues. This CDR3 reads CASSREREETQYF. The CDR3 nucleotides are TGTGCCAGCAGCCGGGAGAGGGAAGAGACCCAGTACTTC.

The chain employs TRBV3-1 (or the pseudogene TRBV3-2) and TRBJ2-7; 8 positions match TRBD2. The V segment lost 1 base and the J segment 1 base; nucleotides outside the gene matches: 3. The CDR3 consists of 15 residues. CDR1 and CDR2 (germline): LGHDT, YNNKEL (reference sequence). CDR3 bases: TGTGCCAGCAGCCAAGGCGCTAGCGGGTCCTACGAGCAGTACTTC. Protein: CASSQGASGSYEQYF.